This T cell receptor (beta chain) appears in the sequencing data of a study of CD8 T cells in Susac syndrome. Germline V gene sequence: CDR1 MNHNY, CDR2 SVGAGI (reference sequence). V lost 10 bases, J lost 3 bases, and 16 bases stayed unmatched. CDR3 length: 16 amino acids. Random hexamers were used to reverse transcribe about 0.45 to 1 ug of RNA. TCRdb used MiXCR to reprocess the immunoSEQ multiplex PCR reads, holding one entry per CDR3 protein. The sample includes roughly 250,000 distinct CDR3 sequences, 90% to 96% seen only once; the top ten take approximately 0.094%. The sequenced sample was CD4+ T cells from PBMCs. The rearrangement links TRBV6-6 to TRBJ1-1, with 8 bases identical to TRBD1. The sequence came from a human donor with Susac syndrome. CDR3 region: CAISPQGDGWYTEAFF. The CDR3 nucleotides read TGTGCCATCTCTCCACAGGGGGATGGTTGGTACACTGAAGCTTTCTTT.